This TCR beta chain was sequenced during a study of lymphopenia after photon versus proton radiotherapy. Points from the study as a whole: After lymphocyte nadir, photon-treated repertoires showed oligoclonal expansion, especially CD8+ Temra.

A word on this clone: Its target is unknown.

Profiling relied on immunoSEQ multiplex PCR, and the TCRdb table lists in-frame clones only, not all of them. There are approximately 65,000 clones in the sample; around 87% occur only once, and roughly 13% lies in the top ten. The CDR3 is made up of 13 amino acids. The J segment lost 6 bases and the V segment lost 5 bases, leaving 4 bases of the junction unmatched. In germline, CDR1 is MNHEY, CDR2 SMNVEV (reference sequence). The sequenced sample was peripheral blood, obtained from a patient treated with proton-based radiotherapy. This TCR derives from an elderly man with esophageal cancer. This chain uses TRBV27 with TRBJ1-5; 7 nucleotides align to TRBD1. The CDR3 is CASSEGARQPQHF. Written as DNA, the CDR3 is TGTGCCAGCAGTGAGGGGGCTCGTCAGCCCCAGCATTTT.